This is a list of T cell receptor beta chains from one sample in a study of cytomegalovirus exposure and HLA in healthy donors. Only in-frame clones appear in the TCRdb table, and some are missing; sequencing was by immunoSEQ multiplex PCR. Among about 150,000 clones, about four fifths were seen once, and the ten largest hold approximately 8%. The sequencing input was PBMCs. These TCRs come from a man aged 25-45 years in good health and CMV-seropositive. The CDR3 runs from the conserved cysteine through the conserved F or W. Fields, in order: V gene, J gene, D gene, clone size, CDR3 DNA, CDR3 protein. D genes are given only for firm matches. Only some rows state a clone size, as once, few, many or a class for expanded clones.

v_call: TRBV7-9
j_call: TRBJ2-7
d_call: NA
clone_size: NA
cdr3_nt: TGTGCCACCTGGGGACAAAGCTCCTACGAGCAGTACTTC
cdr3_aa: CATWGQSSYEQYF

v_call: TRBV2
j_call: TRBJ2-3
d_call: TRBD2
clone_size: NA
cdr3_nt: TGTGCCAGCAGTGAAGACGGGACTAGCGGGACGCAAGCAGATACGCAGTATTTT
cdr3_aa: CASSEDGTSGTQADTQYF

v_call: TRBV13
j_call: TRBJ2-4
d_call: TRBD1
clone_size: NA
cdr3_nt: TGTGCCAGCAGCCTGGGACAGCTAGCCAAAAACATTCAGTACTTC
cdr3_aa: CASSLGQLAKNIQYF

v_call: TRBV28
j_call: TRBJ2-7
d_call: TRBD2
clone_size: NA
cdr3_nt: TGTGCCAGCAGTTTACTGAGTTGGGGGACTAACTCCTACGAGCAGTACTTC
cdr3_aa: CASSLLSWGTNSYEQYF

v_call: TRBV2
j_call: TRBJ2-7
d_call: TRBD2
clone_size: NA
cdr3_nt: TGTGCCAGCAGGGGGACTAGCGGGAAGGGCGAGCAGTACTTC
cdr3_aa: CASRGTSGKGEQYF

v_call: TRBV2
j_call: TRBJ2-3
d_call: NA
clone_size: NA
cdr3_nt: TGTGCCATCTCGGGGGTGTTCACAGATACGCAGTATTTT
cdr3_aa: CAISGVFTDTQYF

v_call: TRBV7-3
j_call: TRBJ2-3
d_call: NA
clone_size: once
cdr3_nt: TGTGCCAGCAGCTTAACAGACTCCCGCACAGATACGCAGTATTTT
cdr3_aa: CASSLTDSRTDTQYF

v_call: TRBV15
j_call: TRBJ2-5
d_call: NA
clone_size: NA
cdr3_nt: TGTGCCACCACCAGGAGGGTTCAAGAGACCCAGTACTTC
cdr3_aa: CATTRRVQETQYF

v_call: TRBV29-1
j_call: TRBJ2-7
d_call: TRBD2
clone_size: NA
cdr3_nt: TGCAGCGTTGACCTAGCGGGAGGAGGGGTTATGAACGAGCAGTACTTC
cdr3_aa: CSVDLAGGGVMNEQYF

v_call: TRBV6-1
j_call: TRBJ1-5
d_call: TRBD1
clone_size: NA
cdr3_nt: TGTGCCAGCAAGGAGGGGGACAGGGAGAATCAGCCCCAGCATTTT
cdr3_aa: CASKEGDRENQPQHF

v_call: TRBV4-3
j_call: TRBJ2-1
d_call: NA
clone_size: NA
cdr3_nt: TGCGCCAGCAGCCCGTCCTGGCGGGCCTCCTACAATGAGCAGTTCTTC
cdr3_aa: CASSPSWRASYNEQFF

v_call: TRBV5-1
j_call: TRBJ2-1
d_call: TRBD1
clone_size: NA
cdr3_nt: TGCGCCAGCAGAGCTGGACAGGGGCCCCACAATGAGCAGTTCTTC
cdr3_aa: CASRAGQGPHNEQFF

v_call: TRBV12-5
j_call: TRBJ2-7
d_call: NA
clone_size: NA
cdr3_nt: TGTGCTAGTGTCTCTCGGGGGGCAGAGAGATCCTACGAGCAGTACTTC
cdr3_aa: CASVSRGAERSYEQYF

v_call: TRBV9
j_call: TRBJ1-4
d_call: NA
clone_size: NA
cdr3_nt: TGTGCCAGCAGCGTAGCGGGGGGTACTAATGAAAAACTGTTTTTT
cdr3_aa: CASSVAGGTNEKLFF

v_call: TRBV27
j_call: TRBJ1-4
d_call: TRBD1
clone_size: NA
cdr3_nt: TGTGCCAGCAGTCTGTATGGACAGGTGACTAATGAAAAACTGTTTTTT
cdr3_aa: CASSLYGQVTNEKLFF

v_call: TRBV7-8
j_call: TRBJ2-7
d_call: TRBD1
clone_size: NA
cdr3_nt: TGTGCCAGCAGCGCAGCAACAGGGGATGGCGAGCAGTACTTC
cdr3_aa: CASSAATGDGEQYF

v_call: TRBV6-5
j_call: TRBJ2-2
d_call: NA
clone_size: NA
cdr3_nt: TGTGCCAGCAGTTATACGACAGCGAACACCGGGGAGCTGTTTTTT
cdr3_aa: CASSYTTANTGELFF

v_call: TRBV28
j_call: TRBJ1-4
d_call: NA
clone_size: NA
cdr3_nt: TGTGCCAGCAGTCTCGGCCCGGGGTTGACTAATGAAAAACTGTTTTTT
cdr3_aa: CASSLGPGLTNEKLFF

v_call: TRBV7-3
j_call: TRBJ1-2
d_call: TRBD1
clone_size: once
cdr3_nt: TGTGCCAGCGGGGATTTGGGGCAGGGGGCAGGCTATGGCTACACCTTC
cdr3_aa: CASGDLGQGAGYGYTF